Listed below are T cell receptor beta chains from one sample, sequenced in a study of cytomegalovirus exposure and HLA in healthy donors. The protocol was immunoSEQ multiplex PCR, while the TCRdb copy is restricted to in-frame clones and leaves out a portion. This table holds some 97,000 clones, 79% found once. Sequencing was performed on PBMCs. The origin of the receptors is a female donor in good health and CMV-seropositive. CDR3s include the opening cysteine and the closing phenylalanine or tryptophan. The D gene is left open where the match is weak. Expanded clones get a size class; other rows say once, few or many, or leave the size out.

abundance | j_gene | v_gene | len | d_gene | CDR3aa | CDR3nt
NA | TRBJ2-7 | TRBV4-1 | 15 | TRBD2 | CASSLEGTKPYEQYF | TGCGCCAGCAGCCTGGAGGGGACTAAGCCCTACGAGCAGTACTTC
once | TRBJ2-3 | TRBV5-6 | 15 | TRBD1 | CASSLPGQITDTQYF | TGTGCCAGCAGCTTACCGGGACAGATCACAGATACGCAGTATTTT
NA | TRBJ2-1 | TRBV5-6 | 12 | NA | CASSLGTGEQFF | TGTGCCAGCAGCTTGGGGACGGGGGAGCAGTTCTTC
NA | TRBJ2-5 | TRBV5-1 | 16 | TRBD2 | CASSHGLAGGVWTQYF | TGCGCCAGCAGCCACGGACTAGCGGGGGGGGTTTGGACCCAGTACTTC
NA | TRBJ2-6 | TRBV7-8 | 16 | NA | CASSLGSREGANGLTF | TGTGCCAGCAGCTTAGGAAGCAGGGAAGGGGCCAACGGCCTGACTTTC
NA | TRBJ2-1 | TRBV4-1 | 16 | TRBD2 | CASSQEGLARGNEQFF | TGCGCCAGCAGCCAAGAGGGACTAGCGCGGGGTAATGAGCAGTTCTTC
NA | TRBJ2-1 | TRBV7-8 | 17 | NA | CASSERKAGAGYNEQFF | TGTGCCAGCAGCGAAAGAAAGGCTGGGGCTGGCTACAATGAGCAGTTCTTC
NA | TRBJ2-5 | TRBV7-6 | 17 | TRBD1 | CASSLSLQDRGLETQYF | TGTGCCAGCAGCTTATCACTCCAGGACAGGGGTCTTGAGACCCAGTACTTC
NA | TRBJ1-4 | TRBV7-9 | 15 | NA | CASSPGRGINEKLFF | TGTGCCAGCAGCCCCGGCCGGGGGATAAATGAAAAACTGTTTTTT
NA | TRBJ2-7 | TRBV4-3 | 15 | TRBD1 | CASSQDQGQVYEQYF | TGCGCCAGCAGCCAAGACCAGGGACAGGTCTACGAGCAGTACTTC
NA | TRBJ1-2 | TRBV7-2 | 13 | NA | CASSLDGGGGYTF | TGTGCCAGCAGCTTAGATGGGGGGGGTGGCTACACCTTC
NA | TRBJ2-1 | TRBV11-2 | 15 | TRBD1 | CASSLFAGGYNEQFF | TGTGCCAGCAGCTTATTTGCAGGGGGTTACAATGAGCAGTTCTTC
NA | TRBJ1-1 | TRBV6-1 | 15 | TRBD1 | CASSERGDRARGAFF | TGTGCCAGCAGTGAGAGGGGAGACAGGGCCCGGGGAGCTTTCTTT
NA | TRBJ2-3 | TRBV19 | 13 | NA | CASRQGLADTQYF | TGTGCCAGTAGACAGGGTTTGGCAGATACGCAGTATTTT
once | TRBJ1-2 | TRBV18 | 15 | TRBD1 | CASSPTRDRGHGYTF | TGTGCCAGCTCACCAACTCGCGACAGGGGGCATGGCTACACCTTC
NA | TRBJ2-2 | TRBV6-1 | 15 | TRBD1 | CASRAWDRETGELFF | TGTGCCAGCAGGGCATGGGACAGGGAAACCGGGGAGCTGTTTTTT
NA | TRBJ2-3 | TRBV2 | 15 | TRBD1 | CASAEQGGYTDTQYF | TGTGCCAGCGCTGAACAGGGGGGATACACAGATACGCAGTATTTT
few | TRBJ1-1 | TRBV7-9 | 13 | NA | CASSGLADTEAFF | TGTGCCAGCAGCGGCTTGGCGGACACTGAAGCTTTCTTT
NA | TRBJ2-7 | TRBV6-5 | 13 | NA | CASSYAGLWEQYF | TGTGCCAGCAGTTACGCAGGTCTGTGGGAGCAGTACTTC
NA | TRBJ2-5 | TRBV6-1 | 15 | NA | CASRQNRGAGETQYF | TGTGCCAGCAGGCAGAACAGGGGCGCGGGGGAGACCCAGTACTTC
NA | TRBJ2-2 | TRBV5-1 | 16 | TRBD1 | CASSLAGTGAAGELFF | TGCGCCAGCAGCTTGGCCGGGACAGGGGCCGCCGGGGAGCTGTTTTTT
NA | TRBJ2-3 | TRBV4-1 | 17 | NA | CASSTVGRVAVTDTQYF | TGCGCCAGCAGCACTGTAGGCAGGGTAGCGGTCACAGATACGCAGTATTTT
NA | TRBJ2-3 | TRBV1 | 17 | NA | CTSSQFTGNDSTDTQYF | TGCACCAGCAGCCAATTTACAGGGAACGATAGCACAGATACGCAGTATTTT
NA | TRBJ2-7 | TRBV7-8 | 21 | TRBD2 | CASERWAVRLAGGPYSDEQYF | TGTGCCAGCGAAAGATGGGCAGTGAGGCTAGCGGGGGGACCCTATAGCGACGAGCAGTACTTC
NA | TRBJ1-4 | TRBV5-1 | 14 | TRBD1 | CASSPGQVNEKLFF | TGCGCCAGCTCGCCGGGACAGGTTAATGAAAAACTGTTTTTT
few | TRBJ1-1 | TRBV6-1 | 13 | NA | CASRLGAGTEAFF | TGTGCCAGCAGGTTGGGAGCGGGTACTGAAGCTTTCTTT
few | TRBJ2-7 | TRBV4-3 | 16 | TRBD1 | CASSLLGGQGPGEQYF | TGCGCCAGCAGCCTCTTGGGGGGACAGGGGCCTGGAGAGCAGTACTTC
NA | TRBJ2-7 | TRBV6-5 | 16 | NA | CASSYSVERISYEQYF | TGTGCCAGCAGTTACAGCGTGGAGAGGATCTCCTACGAGCAGTACTTC
once | TRBJ1-4 | TRBV19 | 14 | TRBD1 | CASRPGQTLEKLFF | TGTGCCAGTAGGCCGGGACAGACCTTGGAAAAACTGTTTTTT
NA | TRBJ1-5 | TRBV5-6 | 16 | TRBD1 | CASSSNRGRSNQPQHF | TGTGCCAGCAGCTCGAACAGGGGGCGTAGCAATCAGCCCCAGCATTTT
few | TRBJ2-7 | TRBV19 | 13 | NA | CASSGQISYEQYF | TGTGCCAGTAGCGGACAAATCTCCTACGAGCAGTACTTC
NA | TRBJ1-1 | TRBV5-8 | 14 | TRBD1 | CASSLGQGVTEAFF | TGTGCCAGCAGCTTGGGGCAGGGGGTCACTGAAGCTTTCTTT
NA | TRBJ1-2 | TRBV9 | 13 | NA | CASGDMTLGGYTF | TGTGCTTCTGGCGACATGACGCTTGGTGGCTACACCTTC
NA | TRBJ1-1 | TRBV25-1 | 15 | TRBD1 | CASSELDREETEAFF | TGTGCCAGCAGTGAATTGGACAGGGAAGAGACTGAAGCTTTCTTT
NA | TRBJ2-3 | TRBV5-6 | 16 | TRBD2 | CASSSAGTSGADTQYF | TGTGCCAGCAGCTCCGCCGGGACTAGCGGTGCAGATACGCAGTATTTT
NA | TRBJ2-2 | TRBV7-2 | 16 | TRBD2 | CASSLVSGGAVGELFF | TGTGCCAGCAGCTTAGTGAGCGGGGGGGCCGTTGGGGAGCTGTTTTTT
NA | TRBJ1-4 | TRBV6-5 | 15 | TRBD1 | CASRPTGTEDEKLFF | TGTGCCAGCAGGCCCACCGGGACAGAAGATGAAAAACTGTTTTTT
NA | TRBJ1-1 | TRBV30 | 13 | NA | CAWRTSRDTEAFF | TGTGCCTGGAGGACTAGCCGGGACACTGAAGCTTTCTTT
NA | TRBJ2-4 | TRBV6-5 | 15 | NA | CASSYPLLAKNIQYF | TGTGCCAGCAGTTACCCCCTTTTAGCCAAAAACATTCAGTACTTC
NA | TRBJ1-6 | TRBV27 | 13 | NA | CASSSRGASPLHF | TGTGCCAGCAGTTCCCGGGGGGCTTCACCCCTCCACTTT
NA | TRBJ1-1 | TRBV5-8 | 16 | NA | CASSLGGAGANTEAFF | TGTGCCAGCAGCTTGGGAGGAGCAGGGGCGAACACTGAAGCTTTCTTT
NA | TRBJ2-1 | TRBV5-1 | 14 | NA | CASSFGTWGNEQFF | TGCGCCAGCAGCTTTGGGACTTGGGGCAATGAGCAGTTCTTC
NA | TRBJ2-3 | TRBV7-7 | 13 | NA | CASSLAEADTQYF | TGTGCCAGCAGCTTAGCAGAGGCAGATACGCAGTATTTT
NA | TRBJ2-7 | TRBV5-6 | 15 | TRBD2 | CASSLLAGGPYEQYF | TGTGCCAGCAGCTTGTTAGCGGGGGGACCCTACGAGCAGTACTTC
NA | TRBJ2-1 | TRBV7-9 | 15 | TRBD2 | CASSFQRGGPGEQFF | TGTGCCAGCAGCTTCCAGCGGGGGGGCCCCGGTGAGCAGTTCTTC
NA | TRBJ2-3 | TRBV7-9 | 18 | TRBD2 | CSSSLPKGLAGGIDTQYF | TGTTCCAGCAGCTTACCCAAGGGACTAGCGGGGGGAATAGATACGCAGTATTTT
NA | TRBJ1-1 | TRBV19 | 14 | NA | CASSLNLQGTEAFF | TGTGCCAGTAGTCTGAATCTTCAGGGGACTGAAGCTTTCTTT
NA | TRBJ2-7 | TRBV15 | 14 | NA | CATSRDQGPYEQYF | TGTGCCACCAGCAGAGATCAGGGGCCCTACGAGCAGTACTTC
NA | TRBJ1-1 | TRBV10-3 | 13 | NA | CAIKPEGATEAFF | TGTGCCATCAAACCGGAAGGGGCCACTGAAGCTTTCTTT
NA | TRBJ2-5 | TRBV6-4 | 16 | TRBD2 | CASSATGTSGALGQYF | TGTGCCAGCAGTGCCACCGGGACTAGCGGAGCTCTTGGGCAGTACTTC
NA | TRBJ2-7 | TRBV9 | 16 | TRBD2 | CASSVGSGGAVNEQYF | TGTGCCAGCAGCGTAGGGAGCGGGGGGGCCGTCAACGAGCAGTACTTC
once | TRBJ1-6 | TRBV11-2 | 13 | NA | CASSPDTHSPLHF | TGTGCCAGCAGCCCCGACACCCATTCACCCCTCCACTTT
NA | TRBJ2-2 | TRBV2 | 13 | NA | CASSGLRTGELFF | TGTGCCAGCAGCGGACTAAGGACCGGGGAGCTGTTTTTT
NA | TRBJ1-1 | TRBV28 | 17 | TRBD1 | CASSLYRGTGRDTEAFF | TGTGCCAGCAGTTTATACAGGGGCACGGGTCGGGACACTGAAGCTTTCTTT
NA | TRBJ2-1 | TRBV7-2 | 15 | NA | CASSSRDSYYNEQFF | TGTGCCAGCAGCTCCCGGGACTCATACTACAATGAGCAGTTCTTC
once | TRBJ1-6 | TRBV18 | 17 | TRBD1 | CASSPYLRQGTNSPLHF | TGTGCCAGCTCACCGTATCTTCGACAGGGTACAAATTCACCCCTCCACTTT
NA | TRBJ2-1 | TRBV7-7 | 13 | TRBD2 | CASSIAGYNEQFF | TGTGCCAGCAGTATAGCGGGTTACAATGAGCAGTTCTTC
NA | TRBJ2-1 | TRBV2 | 13 | NA | CASSDSLGNEQFF | TGTGCCAGCAGCGACTCTCTAGGAAATGAGCAGTTCTTC